The present T cell receptor beta chain was sequenced within a study of cytomegalovirus exposure and HLA in healthy donors. Study results and caveats: Most TCR sequences proved rare, with some public TCRs found in many donors. Later genetic work tied a missense DCLRE1C variant to beta-chain V and J trimming. The sole available immune exposure information was CMV serostatus.

A multiplex PCR was run with 60 Vbeta primers and 13 Jbeta primers. Profiled with immunoSEQ multiplex PCR; TCRdb holds only in-frame clones, not every one. The top ten clones hold 1.5% to 2% of a sample with roughly 150,000 clones, 70% of them seen once. On this clone: The antigen remains unidentified.

Source material: PBMCs. This sequence was found in a woman aged 25 to 45 in good health and CMV-seronegative.

CDR3 region: CASSTLGTGPYEQYF. CDR3 in DNA: TGCGCCAGCAGCACCCTCGGGACAGGGCCCTACGAGCAGTACTTC. J is TRBJ2-7 and V is TRBV5-1, with 9 bases that match TRBD1. V lost 4 bases to trimming and J lost 2 bases; unmatched junction nucleotides: 7. Germline-derived CDR1 and CDR2 are SGHRS and YFSETQ. The CDR3 sequence is 15 residues long.